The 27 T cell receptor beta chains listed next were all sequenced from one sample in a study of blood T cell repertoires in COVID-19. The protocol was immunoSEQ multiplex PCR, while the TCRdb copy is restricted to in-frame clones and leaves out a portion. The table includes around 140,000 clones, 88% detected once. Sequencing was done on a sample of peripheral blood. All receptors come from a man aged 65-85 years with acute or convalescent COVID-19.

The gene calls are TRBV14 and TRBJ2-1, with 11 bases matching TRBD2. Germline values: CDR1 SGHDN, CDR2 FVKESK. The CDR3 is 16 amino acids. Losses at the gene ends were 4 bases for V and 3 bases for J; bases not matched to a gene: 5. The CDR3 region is CASSPRLAGSYNEQFF. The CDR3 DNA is TGTGCCAGCAGCCCCAGACTAGCGGGAAGCTACAATGAGCAGTTCTTC.

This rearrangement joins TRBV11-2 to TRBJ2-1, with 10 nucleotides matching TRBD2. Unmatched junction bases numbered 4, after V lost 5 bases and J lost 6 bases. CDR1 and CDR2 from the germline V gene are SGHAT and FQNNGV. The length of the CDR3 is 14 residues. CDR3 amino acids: CASSPRTSGNEQFF. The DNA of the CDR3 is TGTGCCAGCAGCCCCCGGACTAGCGGCAATGAGCAGTTCTTC.

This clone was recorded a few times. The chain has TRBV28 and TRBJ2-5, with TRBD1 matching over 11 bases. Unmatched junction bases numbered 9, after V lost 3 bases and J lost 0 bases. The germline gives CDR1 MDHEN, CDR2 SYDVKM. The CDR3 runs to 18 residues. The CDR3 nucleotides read TGTGCCAGCAGTTTTGGACAGGGGGCACTACCGTACCAAGAGACCCAGTACTTC. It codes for CASSFGQGALPYQETQYF.

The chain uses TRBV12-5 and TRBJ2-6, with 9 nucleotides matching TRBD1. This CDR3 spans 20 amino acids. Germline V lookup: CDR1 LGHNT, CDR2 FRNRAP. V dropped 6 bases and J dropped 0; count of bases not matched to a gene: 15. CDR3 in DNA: TGTGCTAGTGGCACATTCCGGGACAGGGAAGTCTACTCTGGGGCCAACGTCCTGACTTTC. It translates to CASGTFRDREVYSGANVLTF.

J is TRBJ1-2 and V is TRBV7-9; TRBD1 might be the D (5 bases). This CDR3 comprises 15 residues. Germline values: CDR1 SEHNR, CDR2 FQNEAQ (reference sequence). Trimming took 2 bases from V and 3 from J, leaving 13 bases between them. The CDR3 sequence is CASSLSSGGDYGYTF. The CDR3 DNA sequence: TGTGCCAGCAGCTTATCCTCCGGGGGAGACTATGGCTACACCTTC.

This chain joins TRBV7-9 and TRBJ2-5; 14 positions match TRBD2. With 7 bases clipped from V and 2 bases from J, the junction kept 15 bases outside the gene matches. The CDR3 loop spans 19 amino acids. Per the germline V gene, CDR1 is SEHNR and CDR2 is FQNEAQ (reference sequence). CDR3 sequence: CASTLFTGLAGGGQETQYF. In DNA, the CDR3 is TGTGCCAGCACCCTTTTCACTGGACTAGCGGGAGGAGGGCAAGAGACCCAGTACTTC. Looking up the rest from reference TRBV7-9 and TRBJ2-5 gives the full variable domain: DTGVSQNPRHKITKRGQNVTFRCDPISEHNRLYWYRQTLGQGPEFLTYFQNEAQLEKSRLLSDRFSAERPKGSFSTLEIQRTEQGDSAMYLCASTLFTGLAGGGQETQYFGPGTRLLVL.

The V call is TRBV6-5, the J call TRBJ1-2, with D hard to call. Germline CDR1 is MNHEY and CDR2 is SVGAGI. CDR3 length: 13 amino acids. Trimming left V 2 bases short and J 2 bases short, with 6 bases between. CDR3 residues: CASSYGRNYGYTF. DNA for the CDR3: TGTGCCAGCAGTTACGGCAGGAACTATGGCTACACCTTC.

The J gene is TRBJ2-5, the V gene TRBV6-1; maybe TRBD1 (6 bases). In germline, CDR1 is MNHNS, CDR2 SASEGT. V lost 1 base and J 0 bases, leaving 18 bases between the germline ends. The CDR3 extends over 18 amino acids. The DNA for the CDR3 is TGTGCCAGCAGTGAAGGGTCGTGGGGCAGGGGAAACCAAGAGACCCAGTACTTC. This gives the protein CASSEGSWGRGNQETQYF.

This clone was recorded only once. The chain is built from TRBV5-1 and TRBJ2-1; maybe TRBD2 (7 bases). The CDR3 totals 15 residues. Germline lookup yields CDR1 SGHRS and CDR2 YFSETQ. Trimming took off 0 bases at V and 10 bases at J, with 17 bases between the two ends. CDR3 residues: CASSLARGAEGEQFF. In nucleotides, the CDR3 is TGCGCCAGCAGCTTGGCCCGGGGGGCGGAAGGGGAGCAGTTCTTC.

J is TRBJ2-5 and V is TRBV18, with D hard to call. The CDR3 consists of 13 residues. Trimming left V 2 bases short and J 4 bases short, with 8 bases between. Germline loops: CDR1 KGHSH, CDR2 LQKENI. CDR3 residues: CASSPTVGETQYF. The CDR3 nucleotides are TGTGCCAGCTCACCAACTGTCGGAGAGACCCAGTACTTC.

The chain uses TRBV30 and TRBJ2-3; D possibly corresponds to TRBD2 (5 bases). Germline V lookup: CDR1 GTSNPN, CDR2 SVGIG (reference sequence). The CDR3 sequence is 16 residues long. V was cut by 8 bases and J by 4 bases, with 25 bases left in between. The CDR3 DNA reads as TGTGCCGCCTGGAGCCTTAGCGAAAAACCCGCAGATACGCAGTATTTT. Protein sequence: CAAWSLSEKPADTQYF.

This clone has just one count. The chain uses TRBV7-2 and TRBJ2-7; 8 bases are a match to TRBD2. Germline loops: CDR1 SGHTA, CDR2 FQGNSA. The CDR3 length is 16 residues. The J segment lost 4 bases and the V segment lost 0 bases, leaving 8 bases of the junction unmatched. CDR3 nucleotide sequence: TGTGCCAGCAGCTTAGCTTCCAGCGGGAGAGTTTACGAGCAGTACTTC. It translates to CASSLASSGRVYEQYF.

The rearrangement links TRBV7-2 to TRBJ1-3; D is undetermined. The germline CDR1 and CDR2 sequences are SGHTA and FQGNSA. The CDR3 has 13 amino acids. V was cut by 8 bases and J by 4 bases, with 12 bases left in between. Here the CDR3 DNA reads TGTGCCAGCCGACAAACACAAGGAAACACCATATATTTT. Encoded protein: CASRQTQGNTIYF.

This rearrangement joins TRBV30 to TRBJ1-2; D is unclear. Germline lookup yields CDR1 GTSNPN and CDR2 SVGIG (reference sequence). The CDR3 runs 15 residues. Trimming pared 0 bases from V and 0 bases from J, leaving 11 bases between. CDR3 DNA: TGTGCCTGGAGTGTACAGACGTTAGCTAACTATGGCTACACCTTC. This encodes CAWSVQTLANYGYTF.

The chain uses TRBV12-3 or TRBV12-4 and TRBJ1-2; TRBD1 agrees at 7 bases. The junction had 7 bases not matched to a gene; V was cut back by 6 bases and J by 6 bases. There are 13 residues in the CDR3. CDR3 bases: TGTGCCAGCAGCCCAGACAGGGAGCATGGCTACACCTTC. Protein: CASSPDREHGYTF.

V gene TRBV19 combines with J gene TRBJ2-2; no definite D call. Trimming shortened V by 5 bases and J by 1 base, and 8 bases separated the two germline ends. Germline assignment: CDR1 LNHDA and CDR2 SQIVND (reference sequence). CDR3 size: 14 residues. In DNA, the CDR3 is TGTGCCAGTAGTTCAACAGTGAACACCGGGGAGCTGTTTTTT. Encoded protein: CASSSTVNTGELFF.

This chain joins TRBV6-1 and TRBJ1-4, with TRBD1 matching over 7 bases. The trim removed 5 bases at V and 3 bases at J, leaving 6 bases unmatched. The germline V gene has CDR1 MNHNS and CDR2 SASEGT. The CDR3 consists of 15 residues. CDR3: CASSLKGQSNEKLFF. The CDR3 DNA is TGTGCCAGCAGTCTCAAGGGACAGTCTAATGAAAAACTGTTTTTT.

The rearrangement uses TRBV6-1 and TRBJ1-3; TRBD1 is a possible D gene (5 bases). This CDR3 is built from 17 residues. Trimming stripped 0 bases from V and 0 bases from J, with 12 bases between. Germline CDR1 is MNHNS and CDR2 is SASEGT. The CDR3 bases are TGTGCCAGCAGTGAAGCCACAGGAGGGGCCTCTGGAAACACCATATATTTT. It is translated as CASSEATGGASGNTIYF.

Written as DNA, the CDR3 is TGTGCAAGTCGCGGACTAGCGGGAAATGAGCAGTTCTTC. It encodes CASRGLAGNEQFF. This chain joins TRBV12-2 and TRBJ2-1; TRBD2, as called in the table, went unchecked against the DNA. TRBV12-2 is noted as a pseudogene. CDR3 length: 13 residues.

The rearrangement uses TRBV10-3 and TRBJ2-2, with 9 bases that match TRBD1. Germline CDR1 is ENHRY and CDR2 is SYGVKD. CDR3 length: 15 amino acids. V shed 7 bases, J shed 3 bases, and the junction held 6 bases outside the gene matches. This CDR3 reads CAIKRGTGYTGELFF. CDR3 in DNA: TGTGCCATCAAAAGAGGGACAGGGTACACCGGGGAGCTGTTTTTT.

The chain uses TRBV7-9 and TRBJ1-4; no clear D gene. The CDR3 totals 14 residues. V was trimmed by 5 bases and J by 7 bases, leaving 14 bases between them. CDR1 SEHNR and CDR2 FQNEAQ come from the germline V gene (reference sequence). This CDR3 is CASSQWYEGEKLFF. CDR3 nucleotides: TGTGCCAGCAGCCAATGGTACGAGGGTGAAAAACTGTTTTTT. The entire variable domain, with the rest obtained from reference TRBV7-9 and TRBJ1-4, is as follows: DTGVSQNPRHKITKRGQNVTFRCDPISEHNRLYWYRQTLGQGPEFLTYFQNEAQLEKSRLLSDRFSAERPKGSFSTLEIQRTEQGDSAMYLCASSQWYEGEKLFFGSGTQLSVL.

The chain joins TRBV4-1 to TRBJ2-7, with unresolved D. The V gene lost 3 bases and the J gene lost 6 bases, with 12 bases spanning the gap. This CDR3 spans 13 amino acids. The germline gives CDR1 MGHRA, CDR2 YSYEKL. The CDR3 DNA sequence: TGCGCCAGCAGCCACCCAGGTACGGCCGAGCAGTACTTC. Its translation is CASSHPGTAEQYF.

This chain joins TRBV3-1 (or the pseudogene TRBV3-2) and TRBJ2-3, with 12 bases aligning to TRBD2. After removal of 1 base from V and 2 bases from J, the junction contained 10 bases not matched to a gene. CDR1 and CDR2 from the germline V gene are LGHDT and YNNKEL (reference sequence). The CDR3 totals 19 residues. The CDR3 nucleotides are TGTGCCAGCAGCCAAGGCCAGGGGGGACTAGCGGGCCTCACAGATACGCAGTATTTT. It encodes CASSQGQGGLAGLTDTQYF.

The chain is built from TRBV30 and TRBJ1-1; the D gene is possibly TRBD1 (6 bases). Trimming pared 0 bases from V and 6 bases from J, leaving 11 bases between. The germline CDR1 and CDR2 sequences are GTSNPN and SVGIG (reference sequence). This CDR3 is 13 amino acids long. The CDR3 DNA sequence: TGTGCCTGGAGTGTCCAGGGGTGGTCTGAAGCTTTCTTT. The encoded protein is CAWSVQGWSEAFF.

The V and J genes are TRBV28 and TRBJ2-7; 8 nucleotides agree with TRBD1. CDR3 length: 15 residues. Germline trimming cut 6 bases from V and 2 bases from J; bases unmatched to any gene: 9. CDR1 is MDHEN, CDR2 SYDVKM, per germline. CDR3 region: CASSSGQGIAYEQYF. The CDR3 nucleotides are TGTGCCAGCAGCTCAGGACAGGGTATCGCCTACGAGCAGTACTTC.

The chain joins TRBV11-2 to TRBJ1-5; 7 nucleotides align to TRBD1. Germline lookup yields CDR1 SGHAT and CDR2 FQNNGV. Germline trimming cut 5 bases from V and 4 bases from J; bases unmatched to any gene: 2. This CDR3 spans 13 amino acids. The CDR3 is CASSPTGNQPQHF. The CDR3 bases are TGTGCCAGCAGCCCGACAGGGAATCAGCCCCAGCATTTT.

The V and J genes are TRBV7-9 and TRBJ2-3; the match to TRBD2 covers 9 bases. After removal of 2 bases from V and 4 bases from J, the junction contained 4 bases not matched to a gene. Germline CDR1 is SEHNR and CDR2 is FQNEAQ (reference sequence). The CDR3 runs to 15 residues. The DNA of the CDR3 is TGTGCCAGCAGCTTACATAGCGGGGGAGCAGATACGCAGTATTTT. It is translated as CASSLHSGGADTQYF.